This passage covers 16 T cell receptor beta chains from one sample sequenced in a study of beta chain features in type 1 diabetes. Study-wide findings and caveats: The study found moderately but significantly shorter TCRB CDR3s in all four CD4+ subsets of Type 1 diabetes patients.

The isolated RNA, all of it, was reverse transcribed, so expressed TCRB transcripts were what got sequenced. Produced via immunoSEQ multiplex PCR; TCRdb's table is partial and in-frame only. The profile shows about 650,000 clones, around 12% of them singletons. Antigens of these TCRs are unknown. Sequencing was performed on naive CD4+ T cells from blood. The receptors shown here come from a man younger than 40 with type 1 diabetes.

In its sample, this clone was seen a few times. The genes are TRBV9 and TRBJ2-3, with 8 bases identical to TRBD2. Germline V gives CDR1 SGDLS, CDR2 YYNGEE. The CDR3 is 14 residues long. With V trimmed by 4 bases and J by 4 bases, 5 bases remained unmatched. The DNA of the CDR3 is TGTGCCAGCAGCTCACGGACTAGCTCAGATACGCAGTATTTT. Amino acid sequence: CASSSRTSSDTQYF.

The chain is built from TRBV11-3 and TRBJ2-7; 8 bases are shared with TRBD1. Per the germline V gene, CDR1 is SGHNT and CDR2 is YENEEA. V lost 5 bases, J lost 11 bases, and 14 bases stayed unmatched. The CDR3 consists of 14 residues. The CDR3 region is CASSPAGGLTMEYF. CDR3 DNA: TGTGCCAGCAGCCCGGCAGGGGGCCTTACGATGGAGTACTTC.

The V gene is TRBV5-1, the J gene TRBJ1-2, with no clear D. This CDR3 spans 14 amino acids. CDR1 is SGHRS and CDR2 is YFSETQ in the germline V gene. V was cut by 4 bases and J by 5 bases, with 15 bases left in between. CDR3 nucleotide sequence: TGCGCCAGCAGCCCCGGAGTGCCGAGGTATGGCTACACCTTC. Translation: CASSPGVPRYGYTF.

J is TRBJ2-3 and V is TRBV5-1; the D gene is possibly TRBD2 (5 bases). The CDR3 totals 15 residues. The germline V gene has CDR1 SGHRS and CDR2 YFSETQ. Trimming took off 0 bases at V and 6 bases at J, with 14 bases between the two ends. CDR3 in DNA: TGCGCCAGCAGCTTGGAGTCCCGGGGAAGGGATACGCAGTATTTT. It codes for CASSLESRGRDTQYF.

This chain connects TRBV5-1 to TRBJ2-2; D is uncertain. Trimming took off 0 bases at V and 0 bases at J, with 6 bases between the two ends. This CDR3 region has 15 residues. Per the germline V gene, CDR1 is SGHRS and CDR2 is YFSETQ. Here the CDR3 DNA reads TGCGCCAGCAGCTTGGTCAGCACGAACACCGGGGAGCTGTTTTTT. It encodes CASSLVSTNTGELFF.

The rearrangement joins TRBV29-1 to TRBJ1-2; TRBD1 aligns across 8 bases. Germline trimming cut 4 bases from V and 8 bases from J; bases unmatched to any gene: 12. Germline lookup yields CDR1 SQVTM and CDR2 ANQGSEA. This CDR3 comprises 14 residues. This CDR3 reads CSVAADRGKEGYTF. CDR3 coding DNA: TGCAGCGTTGCGGCAGACAGGGGAAAAGAGGGCTACACCTTC.

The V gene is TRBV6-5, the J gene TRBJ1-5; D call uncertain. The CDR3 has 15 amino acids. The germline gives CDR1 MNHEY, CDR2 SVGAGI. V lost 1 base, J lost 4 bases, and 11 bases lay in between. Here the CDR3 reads CASSYLSGLNQPQHF. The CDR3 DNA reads TGTGCCAGCAGTTACTTGTCGGGTCTTAATCAGCCCCAGCATTTT.

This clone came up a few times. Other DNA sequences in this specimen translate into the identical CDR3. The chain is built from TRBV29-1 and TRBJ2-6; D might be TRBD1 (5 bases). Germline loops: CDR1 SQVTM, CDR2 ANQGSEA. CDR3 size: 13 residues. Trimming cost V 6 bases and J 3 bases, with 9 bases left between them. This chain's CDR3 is CSVRRVGANVLTF. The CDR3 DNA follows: TGCAGCGTGCGCAGGGTTGGGGCCAACGTCCTGACTTTC.

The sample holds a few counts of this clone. The CDR3 nucleotides read TGTGCCAGCAGCTGGACAGGGGCCCTGGCCTACAATGAGCAGTTCTTC. It specifies CASSWTGALAYNEQFF. V is TRBV7-3 and J is TRBJ2-1; 9 bases match TRBD1. The CDR3 runs to 16 residues. V was pared by 4 bases and J by 2 bases, with 6 bases of the junction left unmatched. The V gene's germline CDR1 is SGHTA and CDR2 FQGTGA.

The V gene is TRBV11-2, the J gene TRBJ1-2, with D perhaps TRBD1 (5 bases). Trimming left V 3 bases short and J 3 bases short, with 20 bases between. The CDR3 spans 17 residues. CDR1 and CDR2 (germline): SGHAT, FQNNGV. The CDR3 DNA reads TGTGCCAGCAGCTTCGATTTCGGCGGGGCAGAAGACTATGGCTACACCTTC. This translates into CASSFDFGGAEDYGYTF.

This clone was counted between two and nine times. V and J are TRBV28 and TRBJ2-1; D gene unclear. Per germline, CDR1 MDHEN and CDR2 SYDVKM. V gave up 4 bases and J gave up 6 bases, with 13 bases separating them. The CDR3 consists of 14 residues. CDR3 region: CASSSTSRPNEQFF. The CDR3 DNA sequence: TGTGCCAGCAGTTCTACCTCTAGGCCCAATGAGCAGTTCTTC.

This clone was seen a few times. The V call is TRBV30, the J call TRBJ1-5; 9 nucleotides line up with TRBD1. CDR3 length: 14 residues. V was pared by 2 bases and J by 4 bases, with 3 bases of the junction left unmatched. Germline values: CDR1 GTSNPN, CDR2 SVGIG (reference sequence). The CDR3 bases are TGTGCCTGGAGTCTAGGACAGGGGAATCAGCCCCAGCATTTT. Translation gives CAWSLGQGNQPQHF.

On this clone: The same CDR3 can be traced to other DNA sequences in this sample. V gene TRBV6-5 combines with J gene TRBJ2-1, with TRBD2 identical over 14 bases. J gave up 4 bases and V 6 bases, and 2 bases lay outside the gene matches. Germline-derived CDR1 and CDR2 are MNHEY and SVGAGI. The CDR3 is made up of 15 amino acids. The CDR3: CASSRLAGGYNEQFF. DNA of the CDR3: TGTGCCAGCAGCCGACTAGCGGGGGGGTACAATGAGCAGTTCTTC.

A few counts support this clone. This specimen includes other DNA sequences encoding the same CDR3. As DNA, the CDR3 is TGCGCCAGCAGACGACAACAAGAGACCCAGTACTTC. This codes for CASRRQQETQYF. V gene TRBV5-1 combines with J gene TRBJ2-5; D not resolved. V lost 5 bases and J 2 bases, leaving 7 bases between the germline ends. CDR3 length: 12 residues. Germline CDR1 SGHRS, CDR2 YFSETQ. The variable domain in full, completed from reference TRBV5-1 and TRBJ2-5, reads KAGVTQTPRYLIKTRGQQVTLSCSPISGHRSVSWYQQTPGQGLQFLFEYFSETQRNKGNFPGRFSGRQFSNSRSEMNVSTLELGDSALYLCASRRQQETQYFGPGTRLLVL.

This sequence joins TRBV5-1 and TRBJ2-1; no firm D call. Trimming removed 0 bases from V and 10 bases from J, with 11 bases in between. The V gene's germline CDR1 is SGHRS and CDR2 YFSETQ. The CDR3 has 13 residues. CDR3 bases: TGCGCCAGCAGCTTGGAGGGTAGGACGGAGCAGTTCTTC. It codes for CASSLEGRTEQFF.

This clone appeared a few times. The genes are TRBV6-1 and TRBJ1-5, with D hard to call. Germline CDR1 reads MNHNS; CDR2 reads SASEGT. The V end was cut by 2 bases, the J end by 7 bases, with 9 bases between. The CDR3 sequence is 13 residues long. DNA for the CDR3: TGTGCCAGCAGTGAACTGGTCGGACAGCCCCAGCATTTT. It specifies CASSELVGQPQHF.